A selection of T cell receptor beta chains follows, all from one sample in a study of blood T cell repertoires in COVID-19. Measured with immunoSEQ multiplex PCR; TCRdb has only the in-frame clones, and not every one. The table records 150,000 to 200,000 clones, around nine tenths of them present only once. What was sequenced was peripheral blood. The origin of the receptors is a human donor in a cohort sampled during active COVID-19. Both conserved end residues are part of each CDR3. A D gene is named only where the DNA matches it firmly. Not all rows give a size; the values are once, few, many and, for expanded clones, a class.

few	NA	TRBV19	TRBJ2-2	TGTGCCAGTAGCATCAGCACCGGGGAGCTGTTTTTT	CASSISTGELFF
NA	NA	TRBV11-3	TRBJ1-3	TGTGCCAGCAGCTTAATAACCACCCAGATCTCATCTGGAAACACCATATATTTT	CASSLITTQISSGNTIYF
NA	NA	TRBV28	TRBJ1-5	TGTGCCAGCAGTTTCCCTGGACAGCCATATCAGCCCCAGCATTTT	CASSFPGQPYQPQHF
NA	TRBD2	TRBV6-6	TRBJ2-2	TGTGCCAGCAGTTACACAGCTAGCGGGAGGGCCGGGGAGCTGTTTTTT	CASSYTASGRAGELFF
NA	TRBD2	TRBV10-3	TRBJ2-3	TGTGCCATCAGTGAGTCGGGGACTAGCGGCTTTCAGGCGGGTACGCAGTATTTT	CAISESGTSGFQAGTQYF
NA	NA	TRBV6-2/TRBV6-3	TRBJ2-5	TGTGCCAGCAGTTACGTGTCAGGGGTGGAGACCCAGTACTTC	CASSYVSGVETQYF
NA	NA	TRBV12-5	TRBJ1-1	TGTGCTAGTGGCCCCGAGAGGGTCACTGAAGCTTTCTTT	CASGPERVTEAFF
NA	TRBD1	TRBV7-8	TRBJ2-4	TGTGCCAGCAGCCTCGGGACAGCTCTAGCCAAAAACATTCAGTACTTC	CASSLGTALAKNIQYF
NA	TRBD1	TRBV7-2	TRBJ2-7	TGTGCCAGCAGCCCCCGTCGTGGGACAGGGGTTAGCGAGCAGTACTTC	CASSPRRGTGVSEQYF
NA	TRBD2	TRBV2	TRBJ2-5	TGTGCCAGCAGGGGACTAGCGGGGCCTGGGGAGACCCAGTACTTC	CASRGLAGPGETQYF
NA	NA	TRBV3-1/TRBV3-2	TRBJ1-1	TGTGCCAGCAGCGCCGGCTGGGGGGGCACTGAAGCTTTCTTT	CASSAGWGGTEAFF
NA	NA	TRBV6-9	TRBJ2-7	TGTGCCAGCAGTTATTTCTTTATCGGGAGAGGGACCTACGAGCAGTACTTC	CASSYFFIGRGTYEQYF
NA	NA	TRBV2	TRBJ1-1	TGTGCCAGCAGTGAGCTGGGGGGGGCTTTCTTT	CASSELGGAFF
NA	NA	TRBV27	TRBJ2-3	TGTGCCAGCATCAACATCCTCACAGATACGCAGTATTTT	CASINILTDTQYF
NA	TRBD1	TRBV2	TRBJ2-7	TGTGCCAGCAGAGACAGGGGCCTCTACGAGCAGTACTTC	CASRDRGLYEQYF
NA	NA	TRBV18	TRBJ2-6	TGTGCCAGCTCACCGACAGGCCCTGGGGCCAACGTCCTGACTTTC	CASSPTGPGANVLTF
NA	NA	TRBV4-3	TRBJ1-1	TGCGCCAGCAGCCAAGATAGGTTGCAGGGGAGGGGTAACACTGAAGCTTTCTTT	CASSQDRLQGRGNTEAFF
NA	NA	TRBV30	TRBJ1-5	TGTGCCTGGAGCGCAGGGGTCAATCAGCCCCAGCATTTT	CAWSAGVNQPQHF
NA	NA	TRBV25-1	TRBJ1-2	TGTGCCAGCAGTGAATGGGGAGGTTTGAAGGGTGGCTACACCTTC	CASSEWGGLKGGYTF
NA	TRBD1	TRBV18	TRBJ1-1	TGTGCCAGCTCCGCCGGGACAGGGCTCACTGAAGCTTTCTTT	CASSAGTGLTEAFF
NA	NA	TRBV18	TRBJ2-5	TGTGCCAGCTCACCGTTTCAGGGGCAGTTCCAAGAGACCCAGTACTTC	CASSPFQGQFQETQYF
NA	NA	TRBV7-8	TRBJ1-5	TGTGCCAGCAGCTTATCCAACAGAAATCAGCCCCAGCATTTT	CASSLSNRNQPQHF
NA	NA	TRBV5-1	TRBJ1-1	TGCGCCAGCAGCTTGATGGCACGTCGAGGCGAGGTCTTT	CASSLMARRGEVF
once	TRBD1	TRBV5-1	TRBJ1-2	TGCGCCAGCAGCCCGGCCCTCGGACAGGGAAATGGCTACACCTTC	CASSPALGQGNGYTF
NA	TRBD2	TRBV19	TRBJ2-1	TGTGCCAGTCAGCGGGGGCAGCCCGACGCCTACAATGAGCAGTTCTTC	CASQRGQPDAYNEQFF
NA	NA	TRBV2	TRBJ2-7	TGTGCCAGCAGTGCTGGGCTCCCAGAATACGAGCAGTACTTC	CASSAGLPEYEQYF
NA	NA	TRBV7-3	TRBJ2-3	TGTGCCAGCAGCTTAGGAGTTTTCACAGATACGCAGTATTTT	CASSLGVFTDTQYF
once	TRBD1	TRBV12-3/TRBV12-4	TRBJ2-3	TGTGCCAGCAGTCTTACAGGGGCGGATACGCAGTATTTT	CASSLTGADTQYF
NA	TRBD2	TRBV5-4	TRBJ2-1	TGTGCCAGCAGCCGACTTACTAGCGGGAGTCGCGATGAGCAGTTCTTC	CASSRLTSGSRDEQFF
NA	NA	TRBV6-5	TRBJ2-4	TGTGCCAGCAGTTTCGGTCCGGGGAGCATTCAGTACTTC	CASSFGPGSIQYF
once	TRBD1	TRBV10-3	TRBJ2-7	TGTGCCATCAGTGTGGGACAGGGGGGAGACGAGCAGTACTTC	CAISVGQGGDEQYF
NA	TRBD1	TRBV23-1	TRBJ1-2	TGCGCCAGCAGTCTACAGGGGTGCGGCTATGGCTACACCTTC	CASSLQGCGYGYTF
NA	NA	TRBV6-1	TRBJ1-4	TGTGCCAGCAGTGAACGGTTTCGGGACACCGAAAAACTGTTTTTT	CASSERFRDTEKLFF
NA	NA	TRBV9	TRBJ1-1	TGTGCCAGCAGCGTAGTTGGCGGGGGGAACACTGAAGCTTTCTTT	CASSVVGGGNTEAFF
NA	TRBD2	TRBV9	TRBJ2-3	TGTGCCAGCAGCGCCCGACTAGCGGGAGTGATCACAGATACGCAGTATTTT	CASSARLAGVITDTQYF
once	TRBD1	TRBV29-1	TRBJ1-1	TGCAGCGGTACCACAGGGGTGAACACTGAAGCTTTCTTT	CSGTTGVNTEAFF
NA	TRBD2	TRBV9	TRBJ2-2	TGTGCCAGCAGCGTAGCTTCGGGACTAGCGACGAACACCGGGGAGCTGTTTTTT	CASSVASGLATNTGELFF
NA	TRBD2	TRBV10-3	TRBJ2-7	TGTGCCATCAGTGAAGGAGCGGGAGGAAACTACGAGCAGTACTTC	CAISEGAGGNYEQYF
NA	NA	TRBV29-1	TRBJ1-2	TGCAGCGTTGAAAGGGGCCCAAACTATGGCTACACCTTC	CSVERGPNYGYTF
NA	NA	TRBV30	TRBJ1-1	TGTGCCTGGAGGGGGAGGGAGGACACTGAAGCTTTCTTT	CAWRGREDTEAFF
NA	TRBD2	TRBV7-9	TRBJ2-7	TGTGCCAGCAGCTTAGCGCTTTCAGGACTAGGCACCTACGAGCAGTACTTC	CASSLALSGLGTYEQYF
NA	TRBD1	TRBV27	TRBJ1-2	TGTGCCAGCAGTTTGACAGGGGTCTATGGCTACACCTTC	CASSLTGVYGYTF
NA	NA	TRBV7-2	TRBJ2-7	TGTGCCAGCAGCTTAGGTAGACAGGGAGGAGTGGAGCAGTACTTC	CASSLGRQGGVEQYF
NA	NA	TRBV7-9	TRBJ1-5	TGTGCCAGCAGCCCCGGACAGCGAAATCAGCCCCAGCATTTT	CASSPGQRNQPQHF
NA	NA	TRBV30	TRBJ1-1	TGTGCCTGGAGCGAACAAGGGGTCACTGAAGCTTTCTTT	CAWSEQGVTEAFF
few	TRBD1	TRBV5-1	TRBJ2-1	TGCGCCAGCAGCTTGGGACAGGGAGATACGGATGAGCAGTTCTTC	CASSLGQGDTDEQFF
NA	NA	TRBV5-6	TRBJ2-2	TGTGCCAGCAGCTTGGCCGGGCGAGCGCGAGGGCCCGGGGAGCTGTTTTTT	CASSLAGRARGPGELFF
NA	TRBD1	TRBV19	TRBJ2-7	TGTGCCAGTAGTACGGCACATGGGACAGTTTCCTACGAGCAGTACTTC	CASSTAHGTVSYEQYF
NA	TRBD2	TRBV19	TRBJ2-1	TGTGCCAGTAGTATAAGGCGGGGCGGAGCGGGATCCCTCTACAATGAGCAGTTCTTC	CASSIRRGGAGSLYNEQFF
NA	NA	TRBV5-5	TRBJ2-7	TGTGCCAGCAGACAGACCGGGACTCCAACCTACGAGCAGTACTTC	CASRQTGTPTYEQYF
NA	NA	TRBV28	TRBJ2-2	TGTGCCAGCAGTTGGGGAGGTCCCGGGGAGCTGTTTTTT	CASSWGGPGELFF
NA	NA	TRBV9	TRBJ2-5	TGTGCCAGCAGCGCAGGGACTGTCGAAGAGACCCAGTACTTC	CASSAGTVEETQYF
NA	TRBD2	TRBV28	TRBJ2-7	TGTGCCAGCAGTTCTCGCAGGAAGGGGCGGGAGGACGAGCAGTACTTC	CASSSRRKGREDEQYF
NA	TRBD1	TRBV30	TRBJ2-7	TGTGCCTGGAAGACAGGGGTCGAGCAGTACTTC	CAWKTGVEQYF
NA	NA	TRBV29-1	TRBJ1-2	TGCAGCGTTTACAGCGAAAGGGGGTATGGCTACACCTTC	CSVYSERGYGYTF
NA	TRBD1	TRBV12-3/TRBV12-4	TRBJ2-5	TGTGCCAGCAGGGGGACAGGGGAAGAGACCCAGTACTTC	CASRGTGEETQYF
NA	NA	TRBV18	TRBJ1-2	TGTGCCAGCTCAAGCGGACAGCCCTCCTATGGCTACACCTTC	CASSSGQPSYGYTF
NA	NA	TRBV3-1/TRBV3-2	TRBJ2-4	TGTGCCAGCAGCCACCCCCACAGGGTAGCCAAAAACATTCAGTACTTC	CASSHPHRVAKNIQYF
once	TRBD2	TRBV6-5	TRBJ2-7	TGTGCCGGGGGACTAGCAAACGGGTACGAGCAGTACTTC	CAGGLANGYEQYF
NA	TRBD2	TRBV7-2	TRBJ2-7	TGTGCCAGCAGCTTAGAGGGCGGGAGGTATGAGCAGTACTTC	CASSLEGGRYEQYF